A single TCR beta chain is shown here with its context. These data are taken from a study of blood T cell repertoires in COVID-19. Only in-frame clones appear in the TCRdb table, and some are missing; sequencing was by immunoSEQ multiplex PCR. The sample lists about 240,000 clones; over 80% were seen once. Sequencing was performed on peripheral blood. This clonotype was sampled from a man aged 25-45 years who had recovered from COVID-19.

CDR3 in DNA: TGTGCCAGCAGCCCCTTGGAGACCCAGTACTTC. The encoded protein is CASSPLETQYF. J is TRBJ2-5 and V is TRBV7-9; no clear D. There are 11 residues in the CDR3. Germline CDR1 SEHNR, CDR2 FQNEAQ (reference sequence). V was shortened by 5 bases and J by 5 bases, with 6 bases between the two germline ends.